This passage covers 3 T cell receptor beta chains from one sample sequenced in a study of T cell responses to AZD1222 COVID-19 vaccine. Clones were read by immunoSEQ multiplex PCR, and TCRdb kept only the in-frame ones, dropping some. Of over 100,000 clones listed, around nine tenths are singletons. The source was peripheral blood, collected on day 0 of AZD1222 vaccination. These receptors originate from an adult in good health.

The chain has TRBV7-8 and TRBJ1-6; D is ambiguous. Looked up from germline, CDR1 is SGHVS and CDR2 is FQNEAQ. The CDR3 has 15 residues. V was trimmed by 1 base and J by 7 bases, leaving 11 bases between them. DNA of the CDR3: TGTGCCAGCAGCTTAGATGATACCTCGAATTCACCCCTCCACTTT. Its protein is CASSLDDTSNSPLHF.

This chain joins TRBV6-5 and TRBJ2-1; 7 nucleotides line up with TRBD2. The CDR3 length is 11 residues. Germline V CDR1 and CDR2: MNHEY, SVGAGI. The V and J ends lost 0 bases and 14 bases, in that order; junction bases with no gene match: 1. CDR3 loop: CASSYSGGEFF. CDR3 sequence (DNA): TGTGCCAGCAGTTACTCGGGGGGGGAGTTCTTC.

The chain's CDR3 is CATNRVGITF. As DNA, the CDR3 is TGTGCCACCAATCGGGTGGGGATTACCTTC. The chain combines TRBV24-1 with TRBJ1-2, with D unresolved. The V end was cut by 8 bases, the J end by 14 bases, with 14 bases between. The germline gives CDR1 KGHDR, CDR2 SFDVKD. This CDR3 contains 10 residues.